These T cell receptor beta chains were read from a single sample in a study of CD8+ T cells in alopecia areata. The repertoire was sequenced with immunoSEQ multiplex PCR; TCRdb's copy has only in-frame clones and lacks some. The repertoire has more than 200,000 clones, over 60% of them found once; the top ten carry 4.2%. The sequences come from CD4+ T cells sorted from blood, collected at week 4, from a patient treated with tofacitinib. All receptors derive from a human donor with alopecia areata. Each CDR3 is given with its conserved first and last residue. The D gene is left open where the match is weak. Clone size is not always given. Where it is, it says once, few, many or a class for expanded clones.

d_call	clone_size	v_call	cdr3_length	j_call	cdr3_aa	cdr3_nt
NA	few	TRBV12-5	17	TRBJ2-1	CASGYGALASSYNEQFF	TGTGCTAGTGGTTATGGGGCGCTTGCTAGCTCCTACAATGAGCAGTTCTTC
NA	NA	TRBV4-2	13	TRBJ2-2	CASSPKGVGELFF	TGTGCCAGCAGCCCAAAGGGGGTCGGGGAGCTGTTTTTT
NA	NA	TRBV20-1	11	TRBJ2-3	CSYRDGNTQYF	TGCAGTTACAGGGACGGTAATACGCAGTATTTT
NA	few	TRBV29-1	12	TRBJ2-7	CSARTETYEQYF	TGCAGCGCTCGGACAGAGACTTACGAGCAGTACTTC
NA	NA	TRBV4-1	16	TRBJ1-2	CASSPYDSTAAYGYTF	TGCGCCAGCAGCCCTTACGACAGCACAGCGGCCTATGGCTACACCTTC
NA	NA	TRBV18	15	TRBJ1-6	CASSLEWTDNSPLHF	TGTGCCAGCTCACTCGAGTGGACAGACAATTCACCCCTCCACTTT
NA	NA	TRBV9	12	TRBJ1-2	CASNSARDGYTF	TGTGCCAGCAACTCGGCAAGGGATGGCTACACCTTC
NA	NA	TRBV2	15	TRBJ2-7	CASSGSGRSTYEQYF	TGCGCCAGTAGTGGGAGTGGTCGTTCGACCTACGAGCAGTACTTC
TRBD2	few	TRBV29-1	15	TRBJ2-2	CSVDKAGGPSGELFF	TGCAGCGTTGATAAGGCGGGGGGGCCGTCCGGGGAGCTGTTTTTT
NA	few	TRBV7-2	13	TRBJ2-1	CASSLDGYNEQFF	TGTGCCAGCAGCTTAGATGGCTACAATGAGCAGTTCTTC
NA	NA	TRBV4-3	15	TRBJ1-6	CASSQEGNNNSPLHF	TGCGCCAGCAGCCAAGAGGGGAATAACAATTCACCCCTCCACTTT
NA	NA	TRBV2	13	TRBJ1-5	CASRWGLDQPQHF	TGTGCCAGCAGGTGGGGGCTGGATCAGCCCCAGCATTTT
NA	NA	TRBV29-1	14	TRBJ1-2	CSALDGEANYGYTF	TGCAGCGCCCTGGATGGTGAGGCGAACTATGGCTACACCTTC
TRBD1	NA	TRBV6-1	14	TRBJ1-1	CASSLTGGNTEAFF	TGTGCCAGCAGTCTTACAGGGGGGAACACTGAAGCTTTCTTT
NA	NA	TRBV7-2	14	TRBJ2-1	CASSFPPLPDEQFF	TGTGCCAGCAGCTTCCCACCACTACCCGATGAGCAGTTCTTC
TRBD1	NA	TRBV7-9	14	TRBJ2-7	CASSAGTGTYEQYF	TGTGCCAGCAGCGCTGGGACAGGGACCTACGAGCAGTACTTC
NA	NA	TRBV4-3	15	TRBJ1-4	CASSIQRGHDEKLFF	TGCGCCAGCAGCATTCAACGGGGGCACGATGAAAAACTGTTTTTT
TRBD1	NA	TRBV7-2	15	TRBJ1-5	CASSLVQGSNQPQHF	TGTGCCAGCAGCTTAGTACAGGGGAGCAATCAGCCCCAGCATTTT
NA	NA	TRBV5-6	15	TRBJ1-2	CASSLPGHANYGYTF	TGTGCCAGCAGCCTCCCGGGGCACGCCAACTATGGCTACACCTTC
NA	NA	TRBV29-1	10	TRBJ1-2	CSALSSGYTF	TGCAGCGCCCTGAGTTCTGGCTACACCTTC
NA	few	TRBV30	13	TRBJ1-2	CAWRGEGNYGYTF	TGTGCCTGGAGGGGCGAAGGAAACTATGGCTACACCTTC
NA	NA	TRBV7-2	14	TRBJ2-2	CASSLGLWSGELFF	TGTGCCAGCAGCTTGGGCCTTTGGAGCGGGGAGCTGTTTTTT
NA	NA	TRBV7-2	14	TRBJ1-2	CASSLRTENYGYTF	TGTGCCAGCAGCCTACGGACAGAGAACTATGGCTACACCTTC
NA	NA	TRBV5-1	16	TRBJ2-7	CASFPDQAAIGYEQYF	TGCGCCAGCTTCCCGGACCAGGCCGCAATCGGGTACGAGCAGTACTTC
NA	NA	TRBV29-1	13	TRBJ2-1	CSGRFDSFNEQFF	TGCAGCGGGCGTTTCGACAGCTTCAATGAGCAGTTCTTC
NA	NA	TRBV30	12	TRBJ1-1	CAWVRRETEAFF	TGTGCCTGGGTACGACGGGAAACTGAAGCTTTCTTT
NA	NA	TRBV23-1	9	TRBJ2-7	CASQQKQYF	TGCGCCAGCCAACAAAAGCAGTACTTC
NA	NA	TRBV25-1	15	TRBJ1-6	CASSGPASYNSPLHF	TGTGCCAGCAGTGGTCCGGCGTCCTATAATTCACCCCTCCACTTT
TRBD1	NA	TRBV6-6	15	TRBJ2-3	CASRQGAVGTDTQYF	TGTGCCAGCAGACAGGGGGCAGTGGGCACAGATACGCAGTATTTT
TRBD2	NA	TRBV19	14	TRBJ2-2	CASSIQGGSGELFF	TGTGCCAGTAGTATCCAGGGCGGGAGCGGGGAGCTGTTTTTT
NA	once	TRBV2	14	TRBJ2-3	CANRRGESTDTQYF	TGTGCCAACCGGCGAGGGGAAAGCACAGATACGCAGTATTTT
TRBD1	NA	TRBV7-8	17	TRBJ2-5	CASSLEQGSASQETQYF	TGTGCCAGCAGCTTAGAACAGGGGAGCGCAAGCCAAGAGACCCAGTACTTC
TRBD1	few	TRBV5-1	16	TRBJ2-1	CASSPEQGATGNEQFF	TGCGCCAGCAGCCCGGAACAGGGGGCCACCGGCAATGAGCAGTTCTTC
NA	NA	TRBV11-2	13	TRBJ2-1	CASSLGRTTEQFF	TGTGCCAGCAGCTTAGGCCGGACGACTGAGCAGTTCTTC
TRBD1	NA	TRBV7-8	16	TRBJ2-3	CASSLGARGQTDTQYF	TGTGCCAGCAGCTTAGGTGCCAGGGGGCAGACAGATACGCAGTATTTT
NA	NA	TRBV27	14	TRBJ1-1	CASSLYQKNTEAFF	TGTGCCAGCAGTTTATATCAGAAGAACACTGAAGCTTTCTTT
NA	NA	TRBV6-1	15	TRBJ1-6	CASTRGLLGNSPLHF	TGTGCCAGCACCCGCGGCTTACTGGGGAATTCACCCCTCCACTTT
TRBD1	NA	TRBV2	14	TRBJ1-5	CASSGTGGNQPQHF	TGTGCCAGCAGTGGGACAGGGGGAAATCAGCCCCAGCATTTT
NA	NA	TRBV7-7	15	TRBJ2-2	CASSSGTPNTGELFF	TGTGCTAGCAGCTCGGGGACCCCGAACACCGGGGAGCTGTTTTTT
TRBD2	NA	TRBV7-9	15	TRBJ2-7	CASSFIGGGAAEQYF	TGTGCCAGCAGCTTTATAGGCGGGGGGGCCGCCGAGCAGTACTTC
NA	few	TRBV18	13	TRBJ2-5	CASSQDLEETQYF	TGTGCCAGCTCACAAGACCTTGAAGAGACCCAGTACTTC
NA	once	TRBV19	17	TRBJ1-6	CASSSAIDSTANSPLHF	TGTGCCAGTAGTTCAGCCATCGACTCGACAGCTAATTCACCCCTCCACTTT
NA	NA	TRBV2	13	TRBJ1-1	CASSVRELTEAFF	TGTGCCAGCAGTGTCAGGGAGCTGACTGAAGCTTTCTTT
TRBD1	NA	TRBV30	12	TRBJ1-1	CAWSPGQVKAFF	TGTGCCTGGAGTCCCGGACAGGTCAAAGCTTTCTTT
TRBD1	NA	TRBV4-2	16	TRBJ2-5	CASSLGQGQGGETQYF	TGTGCCAGCAGCCTAGGACAGGGGCAGGGAGGAGAGACCCAGTACTTC
TRBD1	NA	TRBV4-1	16	TRBJ2-1	CASSQTGGASYNEQFF	TGCGCCAGCAGCCAGACAGGGGGGGCCTCGTACAATGAGCAGTTCTTC
NA	NA	TRBV20-1	11	TRBJ2-5	CSATGAETQYF	TGCAGTGCTACGGGGGCTGAGACCCAGTACTTC
NA	NA	TRBV29-1	12	TRBJ2-5	CSVDDSAETQYF	TGCAGCGTTGATGACTCCGCAGAGACCCAGTACTTC
NA	NA	TRBV6-1	14	TRBJ2-7	CASSDRPSSYEQYF	TGTGCCAGCAGTGATCGACCCAGCTCCTACGAGCAGTACTTC
TRBD1	once	TRBV2	14	TRBJ1-5	CASSVGQGNQPQHF	TGTGCCAGCAGTGTTGGACAGGGCAATCAGCCCCAGCATTTT